This TCR beta chain was sequenced for a study of blood T cell repertoires in COVID-19. Study-level background: Material from acute and convalescent COVID-19 was sourced from the United States, Italy and Spain. Sample material is recorded as cDNA or gDNA derived from T cells, B-cell-depleted T cells, or PBMCs.

This clone is a singleton in its sample. In the original analysis: By means of reference gene primer amplification, nucleated cell counts were estimated. Here immunoSEQ multiplex PCR was the method, and the copy in TCRdb shows in-frame clones only, minus some. V and J calls plus clone size are reproduced from that table; the DNA served to infer D and trimming. The sample yields about 110,000 clones, about 87% seen once. Trimming left V 6 bases short and J 2 bases short, with 5 bases between. Germline values: CDR1 SNHLY, CDR2 FYNNEI. The CDR3 is 11 amino acids. The chain recombines TRBV2 with TRBJ2-7; tentative D call: TRBD2 (5 bases). Sequenced sample: peripheral blood. The source is a human donor in a cohort sampled during active COVID-19. The CDR3 coding sequence is TGTGCCAGCAGCGGGGCCTACGAGCAGTACTTC. It is translated as CASSGAYEQYF. Full variable domain (remainder filled in from reference TRBV2 and TRBJ2-7): EPEVTQTPSHQVTQMGQEVILRCVPISNHLYFYWYRQILGQKVEFLVSFYNNEISEKSEIFDDQFSVERPDGSNFTLKIRSTKLEDSAMYFCASSGAYEQYFGPGTRLTVT.